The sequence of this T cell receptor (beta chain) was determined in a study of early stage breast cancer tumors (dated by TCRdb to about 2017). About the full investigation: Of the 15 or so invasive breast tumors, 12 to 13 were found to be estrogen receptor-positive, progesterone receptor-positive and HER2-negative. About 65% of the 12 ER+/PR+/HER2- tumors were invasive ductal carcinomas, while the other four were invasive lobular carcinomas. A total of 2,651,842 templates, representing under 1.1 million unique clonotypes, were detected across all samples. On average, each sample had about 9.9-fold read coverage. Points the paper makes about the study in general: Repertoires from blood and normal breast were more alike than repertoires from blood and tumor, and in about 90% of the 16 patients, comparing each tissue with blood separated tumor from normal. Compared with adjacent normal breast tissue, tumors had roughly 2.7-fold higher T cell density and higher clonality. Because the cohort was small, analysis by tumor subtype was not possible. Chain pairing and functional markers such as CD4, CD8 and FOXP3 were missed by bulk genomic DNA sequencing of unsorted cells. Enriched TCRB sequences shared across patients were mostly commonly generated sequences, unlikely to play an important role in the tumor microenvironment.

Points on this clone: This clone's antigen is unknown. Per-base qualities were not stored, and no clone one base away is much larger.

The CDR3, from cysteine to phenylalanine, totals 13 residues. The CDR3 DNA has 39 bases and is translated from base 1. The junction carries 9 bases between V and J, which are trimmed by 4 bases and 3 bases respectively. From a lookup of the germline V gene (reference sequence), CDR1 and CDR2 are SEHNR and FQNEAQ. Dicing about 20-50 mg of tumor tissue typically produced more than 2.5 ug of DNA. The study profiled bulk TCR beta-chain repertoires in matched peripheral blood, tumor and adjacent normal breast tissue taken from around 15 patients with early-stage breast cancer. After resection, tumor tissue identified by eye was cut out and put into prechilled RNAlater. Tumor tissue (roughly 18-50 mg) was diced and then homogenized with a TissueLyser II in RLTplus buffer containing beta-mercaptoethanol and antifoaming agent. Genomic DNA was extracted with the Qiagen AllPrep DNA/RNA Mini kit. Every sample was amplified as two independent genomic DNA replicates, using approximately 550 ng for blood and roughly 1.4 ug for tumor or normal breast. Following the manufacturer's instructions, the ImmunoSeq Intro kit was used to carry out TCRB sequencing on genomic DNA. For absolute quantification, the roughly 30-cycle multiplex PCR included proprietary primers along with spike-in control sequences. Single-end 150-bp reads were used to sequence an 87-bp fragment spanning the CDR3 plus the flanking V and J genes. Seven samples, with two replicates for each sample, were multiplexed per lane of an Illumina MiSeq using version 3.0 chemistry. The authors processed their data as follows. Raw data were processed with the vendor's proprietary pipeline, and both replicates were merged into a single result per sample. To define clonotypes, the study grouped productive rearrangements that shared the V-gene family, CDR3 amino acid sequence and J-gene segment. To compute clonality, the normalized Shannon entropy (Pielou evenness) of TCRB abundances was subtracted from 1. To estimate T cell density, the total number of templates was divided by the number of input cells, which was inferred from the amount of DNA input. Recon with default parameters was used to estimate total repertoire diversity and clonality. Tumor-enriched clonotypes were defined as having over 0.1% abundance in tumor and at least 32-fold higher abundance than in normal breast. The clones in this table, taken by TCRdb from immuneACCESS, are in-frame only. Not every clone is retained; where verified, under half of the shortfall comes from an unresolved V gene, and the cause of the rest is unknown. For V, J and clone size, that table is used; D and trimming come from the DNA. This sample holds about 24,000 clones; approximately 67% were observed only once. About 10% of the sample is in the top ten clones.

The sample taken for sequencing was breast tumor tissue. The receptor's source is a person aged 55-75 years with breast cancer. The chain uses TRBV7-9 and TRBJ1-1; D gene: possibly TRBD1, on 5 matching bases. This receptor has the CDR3 CASSYDRDTEAFF. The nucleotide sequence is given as TGTGCCAGCAGCTACGACAGAGACACTGAAGCTTTCTTT.